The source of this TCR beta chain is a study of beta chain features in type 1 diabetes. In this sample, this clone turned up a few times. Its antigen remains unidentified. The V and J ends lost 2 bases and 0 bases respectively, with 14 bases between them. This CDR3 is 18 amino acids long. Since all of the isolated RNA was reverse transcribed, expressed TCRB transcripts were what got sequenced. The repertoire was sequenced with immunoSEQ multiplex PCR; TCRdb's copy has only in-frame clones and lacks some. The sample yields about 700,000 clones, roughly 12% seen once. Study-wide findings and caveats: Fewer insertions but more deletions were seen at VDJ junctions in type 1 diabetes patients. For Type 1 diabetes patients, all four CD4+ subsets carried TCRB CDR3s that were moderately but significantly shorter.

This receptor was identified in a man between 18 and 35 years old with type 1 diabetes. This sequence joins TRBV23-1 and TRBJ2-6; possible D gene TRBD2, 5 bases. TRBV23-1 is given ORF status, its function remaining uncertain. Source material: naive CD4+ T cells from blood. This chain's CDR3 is CASSQGGRRSSGANVLTF. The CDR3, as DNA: TGCGCCAGCAGTCAAGGAGGACGGAGGAGCTCTGGGGCCAACGTCCTGACTTTC.